This T cell receptor (beta chain) was obtained from a study of technical replicates of blood from four donors (dated by TCRdb to between 2016 and 2019). The CDR3 holds 13 amino acids from the cysteine to the phenylalanine. Just the 39-base CDR3 DNA is kept, in frame starting at base 1. A distance of 13 bases separates the germline ends of V and J, which lose 4 bases and 8 bases respectively. As regards this clone: No antigen is known for it. No base qualities exist here, and no much larger clone lies one base off it.

The library was made by the immunoSEQ multiplex PCR assay. TCRdb took over this immuneACCESS table, retaining in-frame rearrangements with V and J assigned. Such tables are incomplete; in checked studies, under half of the missing clones stem from an unresolved V gene, and the remainder is unexplained. Recorded for this sample are tens of thousands of clones; about 91% of them occurred a single time. Around 0.37% of the sample is in the top ten clones. The chain couples TRBV5-3 to TRBJ2-1; the D region possibly corresponds to TRBD1 (5 bases align). TRBV5-3 is recorded as an ORF, its role being uncertain. This sequence originates from a human donor in good health. Material: T cells isolated from PBMCs. The sequenced DNA is TGTGCCAGAAGCCCATACAGGCCCGATGAGCAGTTCTTC. Its protein is CARSPYRPDEQFF.